This T cell receptor (beta chain) stems from a study of identical twins. TCRdb called the 5' RACE reads again in MiXCR, with one record for every CDR3 protein. The sample lists roughly 540,000 distinct CDR3 sequences; approximately 22% were seen once. This clonotype showed up just a few times. Its antigen is not known. The study, taken as a whole, reports: Analyses of zero insertions could be partly confounded by invariant MAIT and iNKT cells.

V lost 5 bases and J lost 1, with 8 bases in between. The V gene's germline CDR1 is MNHNS and CDR2 SASEGT. This CDR3 spans 13 amino acids. In addition, the sample was reused for a study of T cells expressing NK-cell markers. From that paper: All TCR beta repertoires analysed originated from sorted CD3+CD56+NKG2C+, CD3+CD56+NKG2C- and CD3+CD56-NKG2C+ T cells. In a handful of donors, dominant clonotypes made up roughly 28.3-65% of CD3+CD56-NKG2C+ cells.

This receptor was taken from a woman under 30 in good health. Sequenced input: CD4+ T cells sorted from blood. V usage is TRBV6-1 and J usage is TRBJ2-5; D may match TRBD1 or TRBD2 (5 bases each). The CDR3 nucleotides are TGTGCCAGCAGTAAGGGACCCCAAGAGACCCAGTACTTC. It is translated as CASSKGPQETQYF.